The rows below give T cell receptor beta chains drawn from one sample of a study of radiotherapy plus CTLA-4 blockade in lung cancer. TCRdb keeps only in-frame clones here, not all; method: immunoSEQ multiplex PCR. The data hold more than 40,000 clones, with around 72% observed a single time. Here the sequenced sample was peripheral blood, taken from a patient treated with radiotherapy plus ipilimumab. These receptors were collected from a human donor with non-small cell lung cancer who had a complete response to radiotherapy plus ipilimumab. The CDR3 runs from the conserved cysteine through the conserved F or W. Each record gives: clone size, D gene, J gene, V gene, CDR3 protein, CDR3 DNA. D genes are given only for firm matches. Expanded clones get a size class; other rows say once, few or many, or leave the size out.

- | TRBD2 | TRBJ2-1 | TRBV28 | CASSFSGMSSYNEQFF | TGTGCCAGCAGCTTTAGCGGGATGAGCTCCTACAATGAGCAGTTCTTC
- | - | TRBJ2-3 | TRBV10-1 | CASSDGRSADTQYF | TGCGCCAGCAGTGACGGGAGAAGCGCAGATACGCAGTATTTT
- | TRBD2 | TRBJ2-5 | TRBV27 | CASSRLGTSGDQETQYF | TGTGCCAGCAGCAGGCTTGGGACTAGCGGGGACCAAGAGACCCAGTACTTC
- | - | TRBJ2-1 | TRBV19 | CASSIGWQVNEQFF | TGTGCCAGTAGTATAGGATGGCAGGTGAATGAGCAGTTCTTC
- | - | TRBJ2-3 | TRBV4-3 | CASSQDRGSADTQYF | TGCGCCAGCAGCCAAGATCGAGGGAGTGCAGATACGCAGTATTTT
- | - | TRBJ2-5 | TRBV6-5 | CASAKGGRGGETQYF | TGTGCCAGCGCCAAAGGGGGTCGAGGGGGAGAGACCCAGTACTTC
few | TRBD1 | TRBJ1-3 | TRBV5-1 | CASSPQGWAENTIYF | TGCGCCAGCAGCCCACAGGGGTGGGCGGAAAACACCATATATTTT
- | TRBD2 | TRBJ2-4 | TRBV2 | CASSGGGWDIQYF | TGTGCCAGCAGTGGGGGAGGGTGGGACATTCAGTACTTC
- | - | TRBJ1-1 | TRBV19 | CASSMARRGSTEAFF | TGTGCCAGTAGTATGGCAAGGAGAGGGAGCACTGAAGCTTTCTTT
- | - | TRBJ1-5 | TRBV28 | CASSLWGQGNQPQHF | TGTGCCAGCAGTTTATGGGGCCAGGGAAATCAGCCCCAGCATTTT
- | - | TRBJ2-7 | TRBV5-6 | CASSSQGFGYEQYF | TGTGCCAGCAGCTCGCAGGGGTTTGGCTACGAGCAGTACTTC
- | TRBD2 | TRBJ2-7 | TRBV6-5 | CASRGTSGGYEQYF | TGTGCCAGCAGAGGGACTAGCGGAGGCTACGAGCAGTACTTC
many | TRBD2 | TRBJ2-1 | TRBV14 | CASSISPTSGVGEQFF | TGTGCCAGCAGCATTAGCCCAACTAGCGGGGTGGGTGAGCAGTTCTTC
- | TRBD1 | TRBJ1-5 | TRBV5-1 | CASSPDRAGQPQHF | TGCGCCAGCAGCCCGGACAGGGCCGGTCAGCCCCAGCATTTT
- | - | TRBJ1-5 | TRBV19 | CASSMVGSYNQPQHF | TGTGCCAGTAGTATGGTGGGGAGTTACAATCAGCCCCAGCATTTT
- | - | TRBJ2-7 | TRBV4-3 | CASSLTGGGSYEQYF | TGCGCCAGCAGCCTCACAGGGGGGGGGTCCTACGAGCAGTACTTC
- | TRBD1 | TRBJ1-5 | TRBV18 | CASSPQGGGNQPQHF | TGTGCCAGCTCACCCCAGGGGGGAGGCAATCAGCCCCAGCATTTT
- | TRBD2 | TRBJ2-3 | TRBV9 | CASRDGLADPTDTQYF | TGTGCCAGCAGGGATGGACTAGCGGACCCCACAGATACGCAGTATTTT